This T cell receptor beta chain was documented in a study of T-cell memory formation after mild COVID-19. Study in general: Among the donors, TCR clusters were largely specific to each donor. General study results and limits: Largely, contracting CD4+ clones fell within CM and EM, and contracting CD8+ clones within EMRA.

A note on this clonotype: Its antigen is currently unknown.

TCRdb re-called the 5' RACE reads with MiXCR, one entry per CDR3 protein. The data hold some 210,000 distinct CDR3 sequences, with approximately 20% observed a single time. The CDR3 covers 13 residues. CDR1 is SGHTA, CDR2 FQGNSA, per germline. V dropped 1 base and J dropped 11; count of bases not matched to a gene: 7. The sequence derives from an adult woman who had mild COVID-19 (a few samples of this study predate the infection). Cell type and time point are not known. The sequenced material came from PBMCs or a T cell subset sorted from them (not recorded which). The chain carries TRBV7-2 and TRBJ1-1; 7 nucleotides agree with TRBD1. The CDR3 region has the DNA TGTGCCAGCAGCTTAGACCCAGGGGGATACGCTTTCTTT. Its protein product is CASSLDPGGYAFF. Based on the CDR3 plus reference TRBV7-2 and TRBJ1-1, the full variable domain is GAGVSQSPSNKVTEKGKDVELRCDPISGHTALYWYRQSLGQGLEFLIYFQGNSAPDKSGLPSDRFSAERTGGSVSTLTIQRTQQEDSAVYLCASSLDPGGYAFFGQGTRLTVV.